This T cell receptor beta chain came from a study of cytomegalovirus exposure and HLA in healthy donors. About the study: Within the Caucasian-associated ancestry cluster were under 85% of the approximately 400 genotyped donors.

CDR3 length: 12 residues. The germline V and J ends were trimmed by 8 bases and 5 bases, with 7 bases remaining between them. CDR1 is LNHNV, CDR2 YYDKDF, per germline (reference sequence). PCR used 60 Vbeta primers and 13 Jbeta primers. Some clones are missing from TCRdb's copy, which holds only in-frame ones; the method was immunoSEQ multiplex PCR. The repertoire has 100,000 or so clones, around 15% of them found once; the top ten carry over 0.8%. Study-level findings and limits: The later analysis indicated that the majority of CMV-associated TCR beta chains appeared HLA-restricted. Of the V segments, some could not be distinguished, including TRBV6-2 and TRBV6-3, and were excluded.

About this clone: Its cognate antigen is unknown.

This rearrangement joins TRBV15 to TRBJ1-6; unclear D gene. This TCR was recovered from a female donor in good health and CMV-seronegative. Sequenced sample: PBMCs. In DNA, the CDR3 is TGTGCCACCGGGGAGCATAATTCACCCCTCCACTTT. Translating it yields CATGEHNSPLHF.